This TCR beta chain originates from a study of Ad26.COV2.S vaccination and SARS-CoV-2 variants. Specified treatment: some 20 received Ad26.COV2.S at low or high dose, single or two shots; five or six received placebo; per-sample allocation not given. Sampling took place 63 days after the first vaccine or placebo injection. Based in Boston, the donor was an adult of 18-55 years. A remark on this clone: The antigen remains unidentified.

The study's findings and limits: Total T cell responses, in the TCR breadth and depth analyses, may have been underestimated.

Clones were read by immunoSEQ multiplex PCR, and TCRdb kept only the in-frame ones, dropping some. The repertoire has about 680,000 clones, roughly nine tenths of them found once; the top ten carry over 1.3%. Material: peripheral blood, obtained in a trial of Ad26.COV2.S vaccine versus placebo. The sequence was collected from a person between 18 and 65 years old who received the Ad26.COV2.S COVID-19 vaccine or a placebo.

The CDR3 loop reads CASSLAGMRHTGELFF. The CDR3 nucleotides are TGTGCCAGCAGCTTGGCAGGGATGCGGCACACCGGGGAGCTGTTTTTT. The gene calls are TRBV5-4 and TRBJ2-2, with D maybe TRBD1 (5 bases). CDR1 and CDR2 from the germline V gene are SGHNT and YYREEE (reference sequence). V was clipped by 0 bases and J by 3 bases, with 12 bases between them. CDR3 length: 16 residues.